The present T cell receptor (beta chain) was sequenced within a study of blood T cell repertoires in COVID-19. Turning to the study itself: Samples came from the United States, Italy and Spain, spanning acute and convalescent COVID-19. Sources were T cells, B-cell-depleted T cells, or PBMCs; the material itself was cDNA or gDNA.

Original data processing: Reference gene primer amplification gave nucleated cell count estimates. Generated by immunoSEQ multiplex PCR, the TCRdb table keeps only in-frame clones and is missing some. That table furnishes V, J and clone size, whereas the DNA furnished D and trimming. The table has approximately 51,000 clones, about 89% seen once. Trimming removed 4 bases from V and 7 bases from J, with 4 bases in between. This CDR3 contains 11 residues. The specimen was peripheral blood. The source is a man in his 70s with active COVID-19. The rearrangement links TRBV12-3 or TRBV12-4 to TRBJ2-2; the D is unclear. The CDR3 loop is CASSSYGELFF. As DNA, the CDR3 is TGTGCCAGCAGTTCCTACGGGGAGCTGTTTTTT.